Listed here are 14 T cell receptor beta chains from one sample, sequenced in a study of blood T cell repertoires in COVID-19. Assay used: immunoSEQ multiplex PCR; TCRdb lists only in-frame clones, some missing. The top ten hold approximately 4.8% of the sample, which has 150,000 to 200,000 clones, around 92% seen once. The material sequenced was peripheral blood. The receptors come from a man aged 25-45 years with COVID-19, enrolled during active disease.

The rearrangement joins TRBV19 to TRBJ2-5; TRBD1 agrees at 9 bases. The CDR3 totals 14 residues. Germline loops: CDR1 LNHDA, CDR2 SQIVND (reference sequence). With 5 bases clipped from V and 3 bases from J, the junction kept 4 bases outside the gene matches. The DNA of the CDR3 is TGTGCCAGTAGTTCCCGACAGGGGGAAGAGACCCAGTACTTC. Translation: CASSSRQGEETQYF.

This chain joins TRBV5-7 and TRBJ2-7; TRBD1 matches at 7 bases. TRBV5-7 carries the ORF label, with uncertain function. The CDR3 consists of 15 residues. The V and J ends lost 1 base and 2 bases, in that order; junction bases with no gene match: 6. This CDR3 is CASSLLTGDAYEQYF. Here the CDR3 DNA reads TGTGCCAGCAGCTTGTTAACAGGGGACGCCTACGAGCAGTACTTC.

V is TRBV9 and J is TRBJ1-1; D not certain. This CDR3 region has 16 residues. Germline V CDR1 and CDR2: SGDLS, YYNGEE. V shed 0 bases and J shed 0 bases, with 12 bases lying between them. The CDR3 DNA reads TGTGCCAGCAGCGTAGAACGGGAATCCATGAACACTGAAGCTTTCTTT. It encodes CASSVERESMNTEAFF.

The chain carries TRBV30 and TRBJ2-7; D perhaps matches TRBD1 (6 bases). This CDR3 has 12 residues. Per the germline V gene, CDR1 is GTSNPN and CDR2 is SVGIG (reference sequence). V shed 5 bases and J shed 0 bases, with 8 bases lying between them. CDR3 in amino acids: CAWDRSSYEQYF. The DNA for the CDR3 is TGTGCCTGGGACAGGAGCTCCTACGAGCAGTACTTC.

The chain uses TRBV16 and TRBJ1-2; D not resolved. Germline V lookup: CDR1 KGHSY, CDR2 FQNENV. The CDR3 totals 14 residues. V shed 4 bases and J shed 3 bases, with 12 bases lying between them. The CDR3 DNA is TGTGCCAGCAGCCTCCCGGGAACCCACTATGGCTACACCTTC. Protein product: CASSLPGTHYGYTF. The variable domain in full, with the rest retrieved from reference TRBV16 and TRBJ1-2, is GEEVAQTPKHLVRGEGQKAKLYCAPIKGHSYVFWYQQVLKNEFKFLISFQNENVFDETGMPKERFSAKCLPNSPCSLEIQATKLEDSAVYFCASSLPGTHYGYTFGSGTRLTVV.

This chain connects TRBV30 to TRBJ1-2; D unclear. CDR3 size: 15 residues. V shed 6 bases and J shed 2 bases, with 19 bases lying between them. Per germline, CDR1 GTSNPN and CDR2 SVGIG (reference sequence). CDR3 bases: TGTGCCTGTGCGTATGGCGGCAGTGTAAACTATGGCTACACCTTC. Its translation: CACAYGGSVNYGYTF.

This chain links TRBV5-1 with TRBJ1-4, with D hard to call. The V gene's germline CDR1 is SGHRS and CDR2 YFSETQ. This CDR3 has 16 residues. Trimming left V 0 bases short and J 0 bases short, with 9 bases between. In nucleotides, the CDR3 is TGCGCCAGCAGCTTGGGAGGGTATGCAACTAATGAAAAACTGTTTTTT. Translation gives CASSLGGYATNEKLFF.

The V call is TRBV2, the J call TRBJ2-7; D is unclear. The germline CDR1 and CDR2 sequences are SNHLY and FYNNEI. The CDR3 contains 10 residues. Trimming took off 7 bases at V and 3 bases at J, with 4 bases between the two ends. The CDR3: CASNGYEQYF. The CDR3 DNA follows: TGTGCCAGCAACGGCTACGAGCAGTACTTC.

This chain links TRBV7-2 with TRBJ1-5, with D perhaps matching TRBD1 (5 bases). Germline loops: CDR1 SGHTA, CDR2 FQGNSA. V lost 1 base, J lost 4 bases, and 11 bases lay in between. This CDR3 has 15 residues. The CDR3 reads CASSLEAGNNQPQHF. CDR3 in DNA: TGTGCCAGCAGCTTAGAAGCAGGGAATAATCAGCCCCAGCATTTT.

This chain uses TRBV10-3 with TRBJ2-1, with 8 bases matching TRBD2. The CDR3 loop spans 16 amino acids. V lost 3 bases, J lost 1 base, and 5 bases stayed unmatched. Germline lookup yields CDR1 ENHRY and CDR2 SYGVKD. The CDR3 is CAISDRKRESYNEQFF. For the CDR3, the DNA is TGTGCCATCAGTGACCGAAAGCGGGAGTCCTACAATGAGCAGTTCTTC.

The chain is built from TRBV2 and TRBJ2-3; the match to TRBD1 covers 9 bases. The CDR3 spans 15 residues. V shed 9 bases and J 1 base; nucleotides not matched to a gene: 8. Germline CDR1 is SNHLY and CDR2 is FYNNEI. The CDR3 sequence: CARTGTGLGTDTQYF. The CDR3 region has the DNA TGTGCCAGGACGGGGACAGGGCTGGGCACAGATACGCAGTATTTT.

This clone was seen once. This chain uses TRBV5-1 with TRBJ1-5, with a weak D call TRBD1 (5 bases). Trimming took off 4 bases at V and 0 bases at J, with 14 bases between the two ends. CDR3 length: 16 amino acids. Germline V gene sequence: CDR1 SGHRS, CDR2 YFSETQ. CDR3 loop: CASSPGGYFSNQPQHF. CDR3 in DNA: TGCGCCAGCAGCCCGGGGGGGTATTTTAGCAATCAGCCCCAGCATTTT.

V and J are TRBV6-2 or TRBV6-3 and TRBJ1-5, with D perhaps TRBD1 (5 bases). CDR1 and CDR2 from the germline V gene are MNHEY and SVGEGT. The germline V and J ends were trimmed by 5 bases and 5 bases, with 13 bases remaining between them. This CDR3 has 14 amino acids. The CDR3 DNA follows: TGTGCCAGCAGTGTGGCAGGGCCATATCAGCCCCAGCATTTT. Amino acid sequence: CASSVAGPYQPQHF.

This clone was counted a single time. CDR3 sequence: CAISELDRDRDLNQPQHF. The CDR3 region has the DNA TGTGCCATCAGTGAGTTGGACCGGGACAGGGATTTGAATCAGCCCCAGCATTTT. This sequence joins TRBV10-3 and TRBJ1-5; 9 bases match TRBD1. In germline, CDR1 is ENHRY, CDR2 SYGVKD. The trim removed 1 base at V and 4 bases at J, leaving 11 bases unmatched. This CDR3 is 18 amino acids long.